These T cell receptor beta chains were read from a single sample in a study of CD8+ T cells in alopecia areata. Libraries were prepared by immunoSEQ multiplex PCR; TCRdb keeps only in-frame clonotypes and omits some of them. The sample includes hundreds of thousands of clones, around 64% of them seen just once. Sequencing used CD4+ T cells sorted from blood, obtained around week 53, from a patient treated with tofacitinib. The receptor set was obtained from a human donor with alopecia areata. Each CDR3 is given with its conserved first and last residue. Fields, in order: clone size, V gene, J gene, D gene, CDR3 DNA, CDR3 protein. A D gene is named only where the DNA matches it firmly. Not every row has a clone size; where given, it reads once, few, many or a size class.

abundance: .; v_gene: TRBV2; j_gene: TRBJ1-3; d_gene: .; CDR3nt: TGTGCCATGACACCGGGCCCCAGTTCTGGAAACACCATATATTTT; CDR3aa: CAMTPGPSSGNTIYF
abundance: .; v_gene: TRBV7-9; j_gene: TRBJ2-5; d_gene: TRBD2; CDR3nt: TGTGCCAGCAGCCTCCCGGGACTAGCGGGGGGCCCGAGCCAAGAGACCCAGTACTTC; CDR3aa: CASSLPGLAGGPSQETQYF
abundance: once; v_gene: TRBV30; j_gene: TRBJ2-1; d_gene: .; CDR3nt: TGTGCCTGGAGTGTCGGGACCGGGGGCCGAGAGCAGTTCTTC; CDR3aa: CAWSVGTGGREQFF
abundance: few; v_gene: TRBV30; j_gene: TRBJ2-5; d_gene: .; CDR3nt: TGTGCCTGGAGTGTTGTGGCGGGGGAGACCCAGTACTTC; CDR3aa: CAWSVVAGETQYF
abundance: .; v_gene: TRBV7-2; j_gene: TRBJ1-2; d_gene: .; CDR3nt: TGTGCCAGCAGCTTTAGGGCGGTGGGGGGCTACACCTTC; CDR3aa: CASSFRAVGGYTF
abundance: .; v_gene: TRBV4-3; j_gene: TRBJ2-1; d_gene: TRBD2; CDR3nt: TGCGCCAGCAGCCAAGATAGACTAGCGGGCTCCTACAATGAGCAGTTCTTC; CDR3aa: CASSQDRLAGSYNEQFF
abundance: .; v_gene: TRBV5-1; j_gene: TRBJ2-3; d_gene: TRBD2; CDR3nt: TGCGCCAGCAGCTTGGTGCGGGGGGGCCCTAGAGATACGCAGTATTTT; CDR3aa: CASSLVRGGPRDTQYF
abundance: few; v_gene: TRBV2; j_gene: TRBJ1-5; d_gene: .; CDR3nt: TGTGCCAGCACCGGGCAGGGATCCAATCAGCCCCAGCATTTT; CDR3aa: CASTGQGSNQPQHF
abundance: few; v_gene: TRBV29-1; j_gene: TRBJ2-7; d_gene: TRBD1; CDR3nt: TGCAGCGTTGAATGGACAGGGGCAGGGGAGCAGTACTTC; CDR3aa: CSVEWTGAGEQYF
abundance: .; v_gene: TRBV30; j_gene: TRBJ1-5; d_gene: TRBD1; CDR3nt: TGTGCCTGGAGGGAAGCCCCCACTGACAGGGGAATGAGCAATCAGCCCCAGCATTTT; CDR3aa: CAWREAPTDRGMSNQPQHF
abundance: .; v_gene: TRBV7-2; j_gene: TRBJ1-1; d_gene: TRBD1; CDR3nt: TGTGCCAGCAGCCCCGGGACAGCGAACACTGAAGCTTTCTTT; CDR3aa: CASSPGTANTEAFF
abundance: .; v_gene: TRBV29-1; j_gene: TRBJ2-7; d_gene: .; CDR3nt: TGCAGCGTTGGGACTCCCTCCTACGAGCAGTACTTC; CDR3aa: CSVGTPSYEQYF
abundance: .; v_gene: TRBV5-5; j_gene: TRBJ2-1; d_gene: TRBD1; CDR3nt: TGTGCCAGCAGCTTGGGACCCAGGGGACAGGGCTACAATGAGCAGTTCTTC; CDR3aa: CASSLGPRGQGYNEQFF
abundance: .; v_gene: TRBV2; j_gene: TRBJ2-5; d_gene: TRBD2; CDR3nt: TGTGCCAGCAGTGCGGGACTAGCGGGGGAAGAGACCCAGTACTTC; CDR3aa: CASSAGLAGEETQYF
abundance: .; v_gene: TRBV5-1; j_gene: TRBJ2-1; d_gene: .; CDR3nt: TGCGCCAGCAGCCGGGACTCCCTTGGCTATGAGCAGTTCTTC; CDR3aa: CASSRDSLGYEQFF
abundance: few; v_gene: TRBV4-3; j_gene: TRBJ1-1; d_gene: .; CDR3nt: TGCGCCAGCAGCCAAGATCATGGTGTCACTGAAGCTTTCTTT; CDR3aa: CASSQDHGVTEAFF
abundance: .; v_gene: TRBV11-2; j_gene: TRBJ2-3; d_gene: .; CDR3nt: TGTGCCAGCAGCTTACTTAGCACAGATACGCAGTATTTT; CDR3aa: CASSLLSTDTQYF
abundance: once; v_gene: TRBV29-1; j_gene: TRBJ1-1; d_gene: TRBD1; CDR3nt: TGCAGCGCTTCCAGGGGGACACCTGAAGCTTTCTTT; CDR3aa: CSASRGTPEAFF
abundance: few; v_gene: TRBV18; j_gene: TRBJ2-3; d_gene: TRBD2; CDR3nt: TGTGCCAGCTCACCTTATACTAGCGGGTTAGATACGCAGTATTTT; CDR3aa: CASSPYTSGLDTQYF
abundance: .; v_gene: TRBV4-1; j_gene: TRBJ2-5; d_gene: .; CDR3nt: TGCGCCAGCAGCCAGGCTGGACAACCTTGGGAGACCCAGTACTTC; CDR3aa: CASSQAGQPWETQYF
abundance: .; v_gene: TRBV29-1; j_gene: TRBJ2-5; d_gene: TRBD2; CDR3nt: TGCAGCGCCGCTACTAGCGGGAGGCAAGAGACCCAGTACTTC; CDR3aa: CSAATSGRQETQYF
abundance: .; v_gene: TRBV15; j_gene: TRBJ1-5; d_gene: .; CDR3nt: TGTGCCACCAGCAGGGGGATCGGGAGTCAGCCCCAGCATTTT; CDR3aa: CATSRGIGSQPQHF
abundance: few; v_gene: TRBV7-2; j_gene: TRBJ2-7; d_gene: .; CDR3nt: TGTGCCAGCAGCTTAGCCGGGACCTCCTACGAGCAGTACTTC; CDR3aa: CASSLAGTSYEQYF
abundance: few; v_gene: TRBV7-2; j_gene: TRBJ2-7; d_gene: .; CDR3nt: TGTGCCAGCAGCACGCACCGAGGCGGGTCCTACGAGCAGTACTTC; CDR3aa: CASSTHRGGSYEQYF
abundance: .; v_gene: TRBV7-9; j_gene: TRBJ2-7; d_gene: .; CDR3nt: TGTGCCAGCGGAGACACGGTCTACGAGCAGTACTTC; CDR3aa: CASGDTVYEQYF
abundance: .; v_gene: TRBV5-6; j_gene: TRBJ2-2; d_gene: TRBD1; CDR3nt: TGTGCCAGCAGCTCCACAGGGGGCGCGAACGGGGAGCTGTTTTTT; CDR3aa: CASSSTGGANGELFF
abundance: few; v_gene: TRBV5-1; j_gene: TRBJ2-1; d_gene: .; CDR3nt: TGCGCCAGCAGCTTGCAAGTCCGCAATGAGCAGTTCTTC; CDR3aa: CASSLQVRNEQFF
abundance: .; v_gene: TRBV27; j_gene: TRBJ1-2; d_gene: .; CDR3nt: TGTGCCAGCAGTTTGAAGGGTTATGGCTACACCTTC; CDR3aa: CASSLKGYGYTF
abundance: .; v_gene: TRBV30; j_gene: TRBJ1-2; d_gene: .; CDR3nt: TGTGCCTGGAGAGGGGGTCCCGGCTACACCTTC; CDR3aa: CAWRGGPGYTF
abundance: few; v_gene: TRBV14; j_gene: TRBJ1-1; d_gene: .; CDR3nt: TGTGCCAGCAGCCCCCCGAGAGTTGTCCTGAACACTGAAGCTTTCTTT; CDR3aa: CASSPPRVVLNTEAFF
abundance: .; v_gene: TRBV6-5; j_gene: TRBJ2-7; d_gene: .; CDR3nt: TGTGCCAGCAGTTCGCTTTCTCGCCCCCCGCGTTACGAGCAGTACTTC; CDR3aa: CASSSLSRPPRYEQYF
abundance: few; v_gene: TRBV5-6; j_gene: TRBJ2-3; d_gene: TRBD2; CDR3nt: TGTGCCAGCAGCTTGCTAGCGGGGGGGCCGGGCACAGATACGCAGTATTTT; CDR3aa: CASSLLAGGPGTDTQYF
abundance: once; v_gene: TRBV11-2; j_gene: TRBJ1-1; d_gene: .; CDR3nt: TGTGCCAGCAGCTCACAATTGGGGCCTGAAGCTTTCTTT; CDR3aa: CASSSQLGPEAFF
abundance: .; v_gene: TRBV29-1; j_gene: TRBJ1-5; d_gene: TRBD1; CDR3nt: TGCAGCGTCGTGACAGGGGATCAGCCCCAGCATTTT; CDR3aa: CSVVTGDQPQHF
abundance: .; v_gene: TRBV20-1; j_gene: TRBJ2-7; d_gene: .; CDR3nt: TGCAGTGCTAGAGGGGACGAGCAGTACTTC; CDR3aa: CSARGDEQYF
abundance: .; v_gene: TRBV18; j_gene: TRBJ2-3; d_gene: .; CDR3nt: TGTGCCAGCTCACCCGTAGTAGATACGCAGTATTTT; CDR3aa: CASSPVVDTQYF
abundance: few; v_gene: TRBV15; j_gene: TRBJ1-1; d_gene: .; CDR3nt: TGTGCCACCAGCAGGCCAGGGACGGTCACGGAAGCTTTCTTT; CDR3aa: CATSRPGTVTEAFF
abundance: .; v_gene: TRBV11-2; j_gene: TRBJ2-2; d_gene: TRBD2; CDR3nt: TGTGCCAGCAGCTTACCTCAACTAGCGGGGGAAACCGGGGAGCTGTTTTTT; CDR3aa: CASSLPQLAGETGELFF
abundance: .; v_gene: TRBV4-1; j_gene: TRBJ1-6; d_gene: .; CDR3nt: TGCGCCAGCAGCCAAGAAGGGGATTATAATTCACCCCTCCACTTT; CDR3aa: CASSQEGDYNSPLHF
abundance: .; v_gene: TRBV10-3; j_gene: TRBJ2-1; d_gene: .; CDR3nt: TGTGCCATCAGGCCGGGATCAGGGGCCTACAATGAGCAGTTCTTC; CDR3aa: CAIRPGSGAYNEQFF
abundance: .; v_gene: TRBV4-1; j_gene: TRBJ2-4; d_gene: .; CDR3nt: TGCGCCAGCAGCCTAGACGGAGACATTCAGTACTTC; CDR3aa: CASSLDGDIQYF
abundance: .; v_gene: TRBV7-6; j_gene: TRBJ1-6; d_gene: .; CDR3nt: TGTGCCAGCAGCTTTTACCCACGGACAGAGGGGGTTATAGGTTCACCCCTCCACTTT; CDR3aa: CASSFYPRTEGVIGSPLHF
abundance: .; v_gene: TRBV5-1; j_gene: TRBJ2-7; d_gene: .; CDR3nt: TGCGCCAGCAGCTTGATTTCCCCAGGGGAGCAGTACTTC; CDR3aa: CASSLISPGEQYF
abundance: .; v_gene: TRBV5-1; j_gene: TRBJ2-2; d_gene: TRBD2; CDR3nt: TGCGCCAGCAGCCTGGCGGGAGATCCCCGGGACACCGGGGAGCTGTTTTTT; CDR3aa: CASSLAGDPRDTGELFF
abundance: .; v_gene: TRBV28; j_gene: TRBJ2-2; d_gene: .; CDR3nt: TGTGCCAGCAGCCTGCTTTTCGGGGAGCTGTTTTTT; CDR3aa: CASSLLFGELFF